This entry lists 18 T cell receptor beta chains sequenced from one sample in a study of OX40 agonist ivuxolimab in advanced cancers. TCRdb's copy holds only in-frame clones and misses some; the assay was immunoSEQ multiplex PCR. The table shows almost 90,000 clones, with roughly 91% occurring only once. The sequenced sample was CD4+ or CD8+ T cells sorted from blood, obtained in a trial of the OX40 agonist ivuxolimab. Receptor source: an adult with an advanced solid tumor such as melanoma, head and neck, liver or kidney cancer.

CDR3 loop: CASSISSVSYNEQFF. In nucleotides, the CDR3 is TGTGCCAGTAGTATAAGTAGTGTTTCCTACAATGAGCAGTTCTTC. The chain joins TRBV19 to TRBJ2-1, with D uncertain. CDR1 LNHDA and CDR2 SQIVND come from the germline V gene (reference sequence). V was pared by 2 bases and J by 1 base, with 9 bases between. CDR3 length: 15 amino acids.

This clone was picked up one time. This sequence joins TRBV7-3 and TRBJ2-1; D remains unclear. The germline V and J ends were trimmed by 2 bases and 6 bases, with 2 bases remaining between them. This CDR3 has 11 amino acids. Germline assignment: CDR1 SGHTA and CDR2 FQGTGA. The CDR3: CASSLGNEQFF. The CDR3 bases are TGTGCCAGCAGCTTAGGCAATGAGCAGTTCTTC.

CDR3 sequence (DNA): TGTGCCAAACAGAACTTGGGAGTTGATACGCAGTATTTT. It encodes CAKQNLGVDTQYF. This rearrangement joins TRBV7-9 to TRBJ2-3, with D tentatively TRBD2 (5 bases). With 10 bases removed from V and 6 bases from J, the gap between germline ends came to 17 bases. The germline V gene has CDR1 SEHNR and CDR2 FQNEAQ (reference sequence). The CDR3 is made up of 13 amino acids. Full variable domain (outside the CDR3, taken from reference TRBV7-9 and TRBJ2-3): DTGVSQNPRHKITKRGQNVTFRCDPISEHNRLYWYRQTLGQGPEFLTYFQNEAQLEKSRLLSDRFSAERPKGSFSTLEIQRTEQGDSAMYLCAKQNLGVDTQYFGPGTRLTVL.

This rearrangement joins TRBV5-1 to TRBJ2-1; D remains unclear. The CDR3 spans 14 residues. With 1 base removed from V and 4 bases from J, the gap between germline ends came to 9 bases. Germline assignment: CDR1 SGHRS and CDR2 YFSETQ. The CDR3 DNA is TGCGCCAGCAGCTTGAATGTAGGGTACAATGAGCAGTTCTTC. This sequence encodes CASSLNVGYNEQFF.

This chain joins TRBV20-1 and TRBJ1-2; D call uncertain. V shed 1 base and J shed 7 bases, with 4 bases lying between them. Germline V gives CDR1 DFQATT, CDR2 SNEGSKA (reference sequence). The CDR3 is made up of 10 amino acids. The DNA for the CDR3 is TGCAGTGCTAGAGGGGCTGGCTACACCTTC. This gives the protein CSARGAGYTF.

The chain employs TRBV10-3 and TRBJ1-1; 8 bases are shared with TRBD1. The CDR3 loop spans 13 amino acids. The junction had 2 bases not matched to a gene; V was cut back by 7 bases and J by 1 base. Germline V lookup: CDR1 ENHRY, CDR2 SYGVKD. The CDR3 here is CAITGQGNTEAFF. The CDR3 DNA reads TGTGCCATCACCGGACAGGGGAACACTGAAGCTTTCTTT.

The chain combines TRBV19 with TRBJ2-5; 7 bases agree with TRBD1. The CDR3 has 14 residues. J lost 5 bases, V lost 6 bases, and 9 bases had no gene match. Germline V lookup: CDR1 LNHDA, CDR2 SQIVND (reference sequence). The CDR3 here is CASSLRQGIETQYF. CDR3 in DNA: TGTGCCAGTAGCCTACGACAGGGCATCGAGACCCAGTACTTC.

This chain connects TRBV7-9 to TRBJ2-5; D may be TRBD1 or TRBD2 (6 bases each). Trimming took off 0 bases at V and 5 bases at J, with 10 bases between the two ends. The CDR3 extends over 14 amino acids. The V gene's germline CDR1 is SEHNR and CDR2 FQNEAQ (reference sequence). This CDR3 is CASSLAGGGETQYF. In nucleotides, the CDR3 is TGTGCCAGCAGCTTAGCGGGGGGCGGTGAGACCCAGTACTTC.

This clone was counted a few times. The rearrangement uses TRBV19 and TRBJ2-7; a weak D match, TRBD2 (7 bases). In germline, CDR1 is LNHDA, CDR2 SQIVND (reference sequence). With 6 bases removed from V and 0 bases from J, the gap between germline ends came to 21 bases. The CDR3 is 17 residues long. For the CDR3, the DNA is TGTGCCAGTAGCCCCTTTGGCGCGGGGGCAAGCTCCTACGAGCAGTACTTC. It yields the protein CASSPFGAGASSYEQYF.

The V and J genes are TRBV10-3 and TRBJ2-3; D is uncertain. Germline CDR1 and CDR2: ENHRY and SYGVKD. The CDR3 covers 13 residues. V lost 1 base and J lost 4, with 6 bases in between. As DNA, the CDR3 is TGTGCCATCAGTGAGTTAATGGCAGATACGCAGTATTTT. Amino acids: CAISELMADTQYF.

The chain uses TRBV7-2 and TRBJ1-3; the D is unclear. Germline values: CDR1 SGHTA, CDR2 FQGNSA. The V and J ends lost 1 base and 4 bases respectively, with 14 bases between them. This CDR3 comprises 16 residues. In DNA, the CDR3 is TGTGCCAGCAGCTTAGTTACCCTGACTGTAGGAAACACCATATATTTT. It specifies CASSLVTLTVGNTIYF. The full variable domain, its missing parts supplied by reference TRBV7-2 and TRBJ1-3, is GAGVSQSPSNKVTEKGKDVELRCDPISGHTALYWYRQSLGQGLEFLIYFQGNSAPDKSGLPSDRFSAERTGGSVSTLTIQRTQQEDSAVYLCASSLVTLTVGNTIYFGEGSWLTVV.

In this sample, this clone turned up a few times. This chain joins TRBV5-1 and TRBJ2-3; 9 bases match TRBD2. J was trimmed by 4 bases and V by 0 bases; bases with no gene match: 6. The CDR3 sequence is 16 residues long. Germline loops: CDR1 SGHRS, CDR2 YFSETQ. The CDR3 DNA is TGCGCCAGCAGCTTGGGTAGCGGGAGCTTCGCAGATACGCAGTATTTT. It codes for CASSLGSGSFADTQYF.

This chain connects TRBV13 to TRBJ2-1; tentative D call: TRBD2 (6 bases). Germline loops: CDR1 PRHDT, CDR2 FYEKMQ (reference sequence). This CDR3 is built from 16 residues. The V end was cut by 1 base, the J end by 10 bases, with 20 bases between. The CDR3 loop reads CASSLDYWEDLEEQFF. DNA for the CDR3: TGTGCCAGCAGCTTAGATTATTGGGAGGACTTGGAAGAGCAGTTCTTC.

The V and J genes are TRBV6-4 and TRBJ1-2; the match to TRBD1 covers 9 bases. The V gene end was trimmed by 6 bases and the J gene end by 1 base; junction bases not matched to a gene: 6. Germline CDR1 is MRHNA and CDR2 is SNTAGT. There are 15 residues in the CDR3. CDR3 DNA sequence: TGTGCCAGCAGACCCCGGACAGGGGATAACTATGGCTACACCTTC. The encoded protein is CASRPRTGDNYGYTF.

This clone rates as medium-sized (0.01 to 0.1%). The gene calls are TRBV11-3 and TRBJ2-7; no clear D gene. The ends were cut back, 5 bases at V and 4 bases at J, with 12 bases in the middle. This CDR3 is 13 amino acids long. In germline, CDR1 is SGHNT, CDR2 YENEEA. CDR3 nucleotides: TGTGCCAGCAGCATAAGCAGAGAATACGAGCAGTACTTC. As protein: CASSISREYEQYF.

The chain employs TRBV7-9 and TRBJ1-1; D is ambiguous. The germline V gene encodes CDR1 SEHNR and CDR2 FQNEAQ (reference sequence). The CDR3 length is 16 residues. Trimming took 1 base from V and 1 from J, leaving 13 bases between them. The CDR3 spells CASSLGTEFRNTEAFF. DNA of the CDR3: TGTGCCAGCAGCTTAGGTACGGAGTTTAGGAACACTGAAGCTTTCTTT.

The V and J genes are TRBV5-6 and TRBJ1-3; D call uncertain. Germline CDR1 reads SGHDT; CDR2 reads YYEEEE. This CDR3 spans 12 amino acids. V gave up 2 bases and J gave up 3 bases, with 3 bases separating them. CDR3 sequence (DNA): TGTGCCAGCAGCTTCGGTGGAAACACCATATATTTT. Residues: CASSFGGNTIYF.

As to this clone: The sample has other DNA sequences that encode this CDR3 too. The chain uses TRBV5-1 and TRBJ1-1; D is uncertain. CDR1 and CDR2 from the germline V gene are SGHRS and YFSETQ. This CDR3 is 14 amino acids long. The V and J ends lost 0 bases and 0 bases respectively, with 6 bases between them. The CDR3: CASSLGGMNTEAFF. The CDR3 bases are TGCGCCAGCAGCTTGGGAGGAATGAACACTGAAGCTTTCTTT. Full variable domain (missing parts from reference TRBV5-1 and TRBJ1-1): KAGVTQTPRYLIKTRGQQVTLSCSPISGHRSVSWYQQTPGQGLQFLFEYFSETQRNKGNFPGRFSGRQFSNSRSEMNVSTLELGDSALYLCASSLGGMNTEAFFGQGTRLTVV.